This T cell receptor beta chain appears in the sequencing data of a study of OX40 agonist ivuxolimab in advanced cancers. As for the study in general: Subjects had a mean age of about 65 years, with a range of about 20 to 85; just over 80% were male. Treatment received earlier with anti-PD-1, anti-PD-L1 or anti-CTLA-4 agents was allowed, and approximately 44% had some.

Study observations and caveats: Relative to CD4+, CD8+ T cells held more expanded clones on average. Undetermined was the antigen specificity of the expanded peripheral T cells.

The CDR3 loop spans 14 amino acids. Per germline, CDR1 MGHRA and CDR2 YSYEKL. Trimming took 4 bases from V and 1 from J, leaving 11 bases between them. Libraries were prepared by immunoSEQ multiplex PCR; TCRdb keeps only in-frame clonotypes and omits some of them. Among 10,000 to 12,000 clones listed, about three quarters were seen once. This clone was counted between two and nine times. Its antigen is undetermined. The chain links TRBV4-1 to TRBJ2-7; D gene unclear. Here the sequenced sample was CD4+ or CD8+ T cells sorted from blood, taken in a trial of the OX40 agonist ivuxolimab. The receptor comes from an adult with an advanced solid tumor such as melanoma, head and neck, liver or kidney cancer. CDR3 sequence reads: CASSPGWDSYEQYF. The DNA of the CDR3 is TGCGCCAGCAGCCCCGGGTGGGATTCCTACGAGCAGTACTTC.